Each of the 13 T cell receptor beta chains below was sequenced from the same sample in a study of response to subunit inactivated influenza vaccine. In TCRdb, the RT-PCR reads were re-called with MiXCR into one record per CDR3 protein. The sample has roughly 700,000 distinct CDR3 sequences; about 14% are singletons. Sequenced here: PBMCs from blood, sampled 14 days before vaccination. The receptor set was obtained from a man aged 45-60 years who received an inactivated influenza vaccine.

This clonotype was detected a few times. V usage is TRBV20-1 and J usage is TRBJ1-5; D not certain. Germline CDR1 reads DFQATT; CDR2 reads SNEGSKA (reference sequence). Trimming took off 0 bases at V and 0 bases at J, with 12 bases between the two ends. CDR3 length: 16 amino acids. The DNA for the CDR3 is TGCAGTGCTAGAGATCCGCTCCTCAATAGCAATCAGCCCCAGCATTTT. Protein sequence: CSARDPLLNSNQPQHF.

This clonotype occurred many times. The gene calls are TRBV12-3 or TRBV12-4 and TRBJ1-4; D is undetermined. This CDR3 spans 14 amino acids. Between the trimmed V and J ends, which lost 3 bases and 1 base, there was a span of 6 bases. The CDR3 bases are TGTGCCAGCAGTTTTGGGGAAACTAATGAAAAACTGTTTTTT. It yields the protein CASSFGETNEKLFF.

This clonotype has only a few counts. The chain couples TRBV4-1 to TRBJ1-5; 9 positions agree with TRBD1. CDR1 MGHRA and CDR2 YSYEKL come from the germline V gene. The CDR3 extends over 17 amino acids. V dropped 3 bases and J dropped 6; count of bases not matched to a gene: 12. The CDR3 region has the DNA TGCGCCAGCAGCCAGGTATCGGGACAGGGACAAGGTCAGCCCCAGCATTTT. It specifies CASSQVSGQGQGQPQHF.

The chain carries TRBV20-1 and TRBJ2-3, with 12 bases that match TRBD2. The CDR3 contains 16 residues. V lost 2 bases, J lost 6 bases, and 9 bases stayed unmatched. Germline V gene data show CDR1 as DFQATT and CDR2 as SNEGSKA (reference sequence). The CDR3 here is CSARSKTSGRTDTQYF. The CDR3, as DNA: TGCAGTGCTAGATCAAAGACTAGCGGGAGAACCGATACGCAGTATTTT.

J is TRBJ2-7 and V is TRBV3-1, with TRBD2 matching over 9 bases. V lost 4 bases, J lost 6 bases, and 16 bases stayed unmatched. Germline V CDR1 and CDR2: LGHDT, YNNKEL (reference sequence). CDR3 length: 17 amino acids. CDR3 amino acids: CASSRSLGGGVSGEQYF. The CDR3 nucleotides read TGTGCCAGCAGCCGATCCCTGGGCGGGGGGGTCTCGGGCGAGCAGTACTTC.

This clonotype was seen a handful of times. This sequence joins TRBV7-2 and TRBJ2-1; D could derive from TRBD1 or TRBD2 (5 bases each). V lost 5 bases, J lost 8 bases, and 13 bases lay in between. The CDR3 runs 13 residues. The germline V gene encodes CDR1 SGHTA and CDR2 FQGNSA. CDR3 loop: CASSRDPRYEQFF. DNA of the CDR3: TGTGCCAGCAGCCGGGACCCCCGTTATGAGCAGTTCTTC.

The chain employs TRBV29-1 and TRBJ1-2; 10 nucleotides line up with TRBD1. This CDR3 contains 14 residues. Germline V CDR1 and CDR2: SQVTM, ANQGSEA. The junction had 9 bases not matched to a gene; V was cut back by 5 bases and J by 6 bases. DNA for the CDR3: TGCAGCGTTAGAGAGACAGGGGGCAGCGATGGCTACACCTTC. Amino acid sequence: CSVRETGGSDGYTF.

This clonotype has just a few counts. The chain uses TRBV5-6 and TRBJ1-5, with 10 bases fitting TRBD1. The CDR3 totals 17 residues. Germline CDR1 SGHDT, CDR2 YYEEEE. Germline trimming cut 3 bases from V and 4 bases from J; bases unmatched to any gene: 10. CDR3 nucleotide sequence: TGTGCCAGCAGCTGGTGGACCGGGACAGGGGAGAATCAGCCCCAGCATTTT. This codes for CASSWWTGTGENQPQHF.

The V and J genes are TRBV6-1 and TRBJ2-1; 9 bases are shared with TRBD2. The CDR3 has 15 residues. Germline CDR1 and CDR2: MNHNS and SASEGT. The trim removed 7 bases at V and 7 bases at J, leaving 11 bases unmatched. CDR3 residues: CASTTGGGARNEQFF. CDR3 in DNA: TGTGCCAGCACCACGGGCGGGGGGGCGCGGAATGAGCAGTTCTTC.

This clonotype was detected many times. The chain links TRBV5-1 to TRBJ2-2; either TRBD1 or TRBD2 may supply D (5 bases each). The V end was cut by 2 bases, the J end by 1 base, with 12 bases between. The CDR3 has 16 residues. The V gene's germline CDR1 is SGHRS and CDR2 YFSETQ. The CDR3 DNA is TGCGCCAGCAGCTTAAGGGGACGGCGGAACACCGGGGAGCTGTTTTTT. The encoded protein is CASSLRGRRNTGELFF.

The chain links TRBV12-3 or TRBV12-4 to TRBJ1-4, with 9 bases aligning to TRBD1. The V gene end was trimmed by 6 bases and the J gene end by 10 bases; junction bases not matched to a gene: 12. CDR3 length: 15 residues. The CDR3 DNA is TGTGCCAGCAGCGGGACGACAGGGGGAGCAGCAAAACTGTTTTTT. It specifies CASSGTTGGAAKLFF.

The CDR3 region has the DNA TGTGCCAGCAGCGCCGGGACAGGGGTTATCTACGAGCAGTACTTC. It translates to CASSAGTGVIYEQYF. The chain carries TRBV9 and TRBJ2-7, with 10 bases fitting TRBD1. CDR1 is SGDLS, CDR2 YYNGEE, per germline. With 3 bases clipped from V and 3 bases from J, the junction kept 6 bases outside the gene matches. The CDR3 is 15 residues long.

This clonotype was counted ten times or more. The chain employs TRBV3-1 and TRBJ2-1; 9 bases map to TRBD2. There are 17 residues in the CDR3. Germline CDR1 LGHDT, CDR2 YNNKEL (reference sequence). The junction had 12 bases not matched to a gene; V was cut back by 2 bases and J by 7 bases. CDR3 loop: CASSQLGSGLASNEQFF. CDR3 nucleotide sequence: TGTGCCAGCAGCCAACTTGGATCGGGACTAGCATCAAATGAGCAGTTCTTC.